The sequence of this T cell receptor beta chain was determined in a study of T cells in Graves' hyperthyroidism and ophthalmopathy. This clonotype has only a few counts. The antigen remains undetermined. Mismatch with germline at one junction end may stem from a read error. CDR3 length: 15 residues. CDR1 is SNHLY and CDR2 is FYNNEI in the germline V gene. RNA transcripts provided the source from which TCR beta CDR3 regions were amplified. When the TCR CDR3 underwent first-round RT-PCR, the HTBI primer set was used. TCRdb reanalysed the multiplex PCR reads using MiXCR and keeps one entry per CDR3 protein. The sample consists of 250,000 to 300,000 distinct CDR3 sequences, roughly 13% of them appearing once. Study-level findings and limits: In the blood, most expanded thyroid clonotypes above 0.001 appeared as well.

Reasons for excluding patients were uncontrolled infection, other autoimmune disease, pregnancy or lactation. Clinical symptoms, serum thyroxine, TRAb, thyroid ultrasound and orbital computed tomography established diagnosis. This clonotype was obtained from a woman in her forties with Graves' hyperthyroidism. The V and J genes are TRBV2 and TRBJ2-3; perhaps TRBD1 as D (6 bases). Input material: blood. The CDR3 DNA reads TGTGCCCGCCAGAAGGGCCGAGTTTCGACAGGTACGCAGTATTTT. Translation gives CARQKGRVSTGTQYF.